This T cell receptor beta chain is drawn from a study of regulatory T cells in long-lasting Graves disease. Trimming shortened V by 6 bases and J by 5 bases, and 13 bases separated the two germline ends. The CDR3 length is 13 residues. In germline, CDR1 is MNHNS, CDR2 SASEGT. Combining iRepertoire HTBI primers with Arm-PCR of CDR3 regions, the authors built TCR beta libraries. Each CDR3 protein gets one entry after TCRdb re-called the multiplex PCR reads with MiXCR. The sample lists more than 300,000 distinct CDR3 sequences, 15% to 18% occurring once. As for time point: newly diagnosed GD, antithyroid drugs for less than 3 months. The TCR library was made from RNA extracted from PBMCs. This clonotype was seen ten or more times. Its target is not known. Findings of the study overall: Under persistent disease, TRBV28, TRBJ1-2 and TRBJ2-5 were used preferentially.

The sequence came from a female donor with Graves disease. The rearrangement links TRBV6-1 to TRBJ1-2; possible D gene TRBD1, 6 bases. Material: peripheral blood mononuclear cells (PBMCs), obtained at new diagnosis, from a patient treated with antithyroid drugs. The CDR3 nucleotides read TGTGCCAGCAGAAACGGACAGTCATATGGCTACACCTTC. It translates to CASRNGQSYGYTF.